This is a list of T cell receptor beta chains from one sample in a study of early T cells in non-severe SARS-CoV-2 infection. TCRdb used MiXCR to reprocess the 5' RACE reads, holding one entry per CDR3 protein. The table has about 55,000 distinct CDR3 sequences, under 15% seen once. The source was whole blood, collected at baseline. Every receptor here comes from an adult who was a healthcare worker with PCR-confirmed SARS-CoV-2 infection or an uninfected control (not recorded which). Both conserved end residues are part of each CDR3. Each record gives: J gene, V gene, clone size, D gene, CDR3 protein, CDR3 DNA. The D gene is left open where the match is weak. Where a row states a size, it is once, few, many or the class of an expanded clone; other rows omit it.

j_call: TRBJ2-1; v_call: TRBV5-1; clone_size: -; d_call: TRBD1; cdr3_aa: CASTGGAINNEQFF; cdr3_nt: TGCGCCAGCACAGGGGGAGCGATTAACAATGAGCAGTTCTTC
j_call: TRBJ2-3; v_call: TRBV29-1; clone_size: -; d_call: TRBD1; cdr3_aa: CSVLDRQADTQYF; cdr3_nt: TGCAGCGTCCTGGACAGGCAGGCAGATACGCAGTATTTT
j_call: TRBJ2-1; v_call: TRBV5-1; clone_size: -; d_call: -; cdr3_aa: CASSLTGTNYNEQFF; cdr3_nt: TGCGCCAGCAGCTTGACAGGGACCAACTACAATGAGCAGTTCTTC
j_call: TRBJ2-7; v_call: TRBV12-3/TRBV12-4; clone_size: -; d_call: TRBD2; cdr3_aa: CASSPGGPSYEQYF; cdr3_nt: TGTGCCAGCAGTCCGGGGGGGCCGTCCTACGAGCAGTACTTC
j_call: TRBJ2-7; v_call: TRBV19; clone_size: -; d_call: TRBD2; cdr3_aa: CAKPGLAGVPPHEQYF; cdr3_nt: TGTGCCAAGCCGGGACTAGCGGGGGTACCCCCCCACGAGCAGTACTTC
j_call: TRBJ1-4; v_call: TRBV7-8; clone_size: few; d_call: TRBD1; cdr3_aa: CASSPRDSNEKLFF; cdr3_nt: TGTGCCAGCAGCCCGAGGGACAGCAATGAAAAACTGTTTTTT
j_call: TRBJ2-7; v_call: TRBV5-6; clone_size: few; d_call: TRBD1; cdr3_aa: CASSSWTGGTGEQYF; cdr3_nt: TGTGCCAGCAGCTCCTGGACAGGGGGTACGGGCGAGCAGTACTTC
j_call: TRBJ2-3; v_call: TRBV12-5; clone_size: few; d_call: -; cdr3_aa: CASAPRGGADTQYF; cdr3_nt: TGTGCTAGTGCTCCGAGGGGTGGCGCAGATACGCAGTATTTT
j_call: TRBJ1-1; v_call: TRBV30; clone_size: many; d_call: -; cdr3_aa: CAWRQNTEAFF; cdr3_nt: TGTGCCTGGAGACAGAACACTGAAGCTTTCTTT
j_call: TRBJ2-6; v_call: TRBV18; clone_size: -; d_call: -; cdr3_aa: CASSPDRLTSGANVLTF; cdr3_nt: TGTGCCAGCTCACCAGACCGACTCACCTCTGGGGCCAACGTCCTGACTTTC
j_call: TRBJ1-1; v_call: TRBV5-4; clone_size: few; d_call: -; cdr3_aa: CASSIGVNTEAFF; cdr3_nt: TGTGCCAGCAGCATAGGGGTGAACACTGAAGCTTTCTTT
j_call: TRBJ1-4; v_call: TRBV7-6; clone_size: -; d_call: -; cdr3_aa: CASSFSTDEKLFF; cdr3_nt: TGTGCCAGCAGCTTCTCGACGGATGAAAAACTGTTTTTT
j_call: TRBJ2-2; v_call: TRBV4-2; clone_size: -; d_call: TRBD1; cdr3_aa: CASSQRTGNDGGELFF; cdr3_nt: TGTGCCAGCAGCCAGAGGACAGGGAATGATGGCGGGGAGCTGTTTTTT
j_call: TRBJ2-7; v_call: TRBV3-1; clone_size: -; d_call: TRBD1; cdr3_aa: CASSRTGGNYEQYF; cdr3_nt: TGTGCCAGCAGCCGGACAGGGGGGAATTACGAGCAGTACTTC
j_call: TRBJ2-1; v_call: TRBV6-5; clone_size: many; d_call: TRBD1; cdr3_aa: CASKTHPGQGSYNEQFF; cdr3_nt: TGTGCCAGCAAGACCCACCCGGGACAGGGTTCCTACAATGAGCAGTTCTTC
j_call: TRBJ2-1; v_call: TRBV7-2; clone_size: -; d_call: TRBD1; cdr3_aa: CASSSGGTGAYNEQFF; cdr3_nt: TGTGCCAGCAGCTCCGGCGGGACAGGGGCCTACAATGAGCAGTTCTTC
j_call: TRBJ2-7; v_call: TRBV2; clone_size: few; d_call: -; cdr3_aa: CASGNYEQYF; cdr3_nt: TGTGCCAGCGGGAACTACGAGCAGTACTTC
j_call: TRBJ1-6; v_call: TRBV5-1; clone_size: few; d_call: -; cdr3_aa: CASSLNGQRPLHF; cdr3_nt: TGCGCCAGCAGCTTGAACGGCCAAAGGCCCCTCCACTTT
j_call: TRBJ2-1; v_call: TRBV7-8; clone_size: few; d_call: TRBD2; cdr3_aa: CASRRGKGLAGDSNNEQFF; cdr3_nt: TGTGCCAGCCGGAGGGGAAAAGGACTAGCGGGAGATTCTAACAATGAGCAGTTCTTC
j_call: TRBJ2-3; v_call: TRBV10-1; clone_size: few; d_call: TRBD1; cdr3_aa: CASSLDRAADTQYF; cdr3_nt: TGCGCCAGCAGTTTAGACAGGGCCGCAGATACGCAGTATTTT
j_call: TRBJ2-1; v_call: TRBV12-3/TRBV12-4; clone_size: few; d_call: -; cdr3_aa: CASAQHNEQFF; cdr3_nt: TGTGCCAGCGCACAACACAATGAGCAGTTCTTC
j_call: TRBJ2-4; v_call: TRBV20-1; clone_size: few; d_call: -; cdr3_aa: CSATLRDIQYF; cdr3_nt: TGCAGTGCTACTTTGAGGGACATTCAGTACTTC